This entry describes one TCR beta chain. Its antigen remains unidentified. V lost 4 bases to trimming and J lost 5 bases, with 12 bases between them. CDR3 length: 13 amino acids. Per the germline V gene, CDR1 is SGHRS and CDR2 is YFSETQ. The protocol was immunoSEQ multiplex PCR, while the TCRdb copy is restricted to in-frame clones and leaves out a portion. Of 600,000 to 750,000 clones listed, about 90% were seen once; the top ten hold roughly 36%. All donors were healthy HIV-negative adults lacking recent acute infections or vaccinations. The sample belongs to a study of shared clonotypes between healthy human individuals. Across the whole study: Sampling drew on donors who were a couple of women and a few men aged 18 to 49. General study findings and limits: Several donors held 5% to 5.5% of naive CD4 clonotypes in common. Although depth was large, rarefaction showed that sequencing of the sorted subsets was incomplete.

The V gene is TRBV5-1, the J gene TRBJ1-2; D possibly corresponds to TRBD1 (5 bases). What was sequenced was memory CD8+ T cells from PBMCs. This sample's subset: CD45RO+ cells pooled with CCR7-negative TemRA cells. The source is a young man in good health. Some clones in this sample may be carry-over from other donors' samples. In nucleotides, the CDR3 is TGCGCCAGCAGCGTAGGGACGGATTATGGCTACACCTTC. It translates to CASSVGTDYGYTF. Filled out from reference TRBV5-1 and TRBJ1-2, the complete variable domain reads KAGVTQTPRYLIKTRGQQVTLSCSPISGHRSVSWYQQTPGQGLQFLFEYFSETQRNKGNFPGRFSGRQFSNSRSEMNVSTLELGDSALYLCASSVGTDYGYTFGSGTRLTVV.